This passage covers 27 T cell receptor beta chains from one sample sequenced in a study of identical twins. From the 5' RACE reads, TCRdb called clonotypes with MiXCR, one entry per CDR3 protein. The sample has roughly 630,000 distinct CDR3 sequences, less than 9% seen once. These data were also filed under a second study, of yellow fever vaccine responses in identical twins.

Sequencing input: PBMCs. These receptors came from a woman aged 18-30 years in good health.

This clonotype was recorded many times. The gene calls are TRBV4-1 and TRBJ1-5; maybe TRBD1 (6 bases). Germline V gene lookup returns CDR1 MGHRA and CDR2 YSYEKL. This CDR3 contains 15 residues. The germline V and J ends were trimmed by 1 base and 1 base, with 8 bases remaining between them. The CDR3 DNA reads as TGCGCCAGCAGCCAAGTTGACAGGAGCAATCAGCCCCAGCATTTT. It specifies CASSQVDRSNQPQHF.

This clonotype came up a few times. CDR3 in DNA: TGCGCCAGCAGCTTTAAATCCGAAACTGAAGCTTTCTTT. As protein: CASSFKSETEAFF. The chain combines TRBV5-1 with TRBJ1-1, with D hard to call. Germline V CDR1 and CDR2: SGHRS, YFSETQ. There are 13 residues in the CDR3. The V and J ends lost 2 bases and 5 bases respectively, with 10 bases between them. The full variable domain, with the rest looked up from reference TRBV5-1 and TRBJ1-1, is KAGVTQTPRYLIKTRGQQVTLSCSPISGHRSVSWYQQTPGQGLQFLFEYFSETQRNKGNFPGRFSGRQFSNSRSEMNVSTLELGDSALYLCASSFKSETEAFFGQGTRLTVV.

In this sample, this clonotype turned up many times. The J gene is TRBJ1-1, the V gene TRBV20-1; tentative D call: TRBD1 (5 bases). CDR3 length: 15 residues. V lost 1 base and J 2 bases, leaving 14 bases between the germline ends. Germline V gene sequence: CDR1 DFQATT, CDR2 SNEGSKA (reference sequence). This CDR3 reads CSARVAGKENTEAFF. CDR3 nucleotide sequence: TGCAGTGCTAGAGTCGCAGGGAAAGAAAACACTGAAGCTTTCTTT.

The rearrangement joins TRBV5-1 to TRBJ1-5, with D perhaps matching TRBD1 (5 bases). V lost 0 bases and J 9 bases, leaving 13 bases between the germline ends. In germline, CDR1 is SGHRS, CDR2 YFSETQ. The CDR3 has 14 amino acids. DNA of the CDR3: TGCGCCAGCAGCTTGGGGGACGGAGGCGCGCCCCAGCATTTT. This codes for CASSLGDGGAPQHF.

The chain uses TRBV11-2 and TRBJ2-7; D tentatively fits TRBD1 or TRBD2 (5 bases each). The V gene's germline CDR1 is SGHAT and CDR2 FQNNGV. The CDR3 contains 14 residues. V lost 3 bases, J lost 4 bases, and 13 bases lay in between. The CDR3 coding sequence is TGTGCCAGCAGCTTGTGGGGACCTACGTACGAGCAGTACGTC. This encodes CASSLWGPTYEQYV.

This chain uses TRBV2 with TRBJ2-1; TRBD1 aligns across 9 bases. The ends lost 6 bases at V and 4 bases at J; junction bases unmatched: 16. In germline, CDR1 is SNHLY, CDR2 FYNNEI. CDR3 length: 18 residues. The CDR3 nucleotides are TGTGCCAGCAGCGTTCCGGTAGACAGGGGGGGCCTATACAATGAGCAGTTCTTC. Translation: CASSVPVDRGGLYNEQFF.

In its sample, this clonotype was seen a few times. The V gene is TRBV20-1, the J gene TRBJ2-3, with 13 bases fitting TRBD2. V was clipped by 2 bases and J by 3 bases; unmatched bases: 5. CDR1 and CDR2 from the germline V gene are DFQATT and SNEGSKA (reference sequence). The CDR3 is 16 amino acids. CDR3 coding DNA: TGCAGTGCTAGAAGGACTAGCGGGAGAGGTACAGATACGCAGTATTTT. It encodes CSARRTSGRGTDTQYF.

This clonotype was seen repeatedly, ten times or more. This sequence joins TRBV12-3 or TRBV12-4 and TRBJ2-1, with 9 bases fitting TRBD1. The V gene end was trimmed by 5 bases and the J gene end by 5 bases; junction bases not matched to a gene: 4. The CDR3 has 14 amino acids. CDR3 nucleotide sequence: TGTGCCAGCAGTGAGGACAGGGGAAACAATGAGCAGTTCTTC. As protein: CASSEDRGNNEQFF.

This clonotype has only a few counts. This chain uses TRBV20-1 with TRBJ2-4; D remains unclear. CDR3 length: 11 amino acids. Trimming pared 4 bases from V and 15 bases from J, leaving 16 bases between. The germline V gene encodes CDR1 DFQATT and CDR2 SNEGSKA (reference sequence). The CDR3 reads CSANSRDLSYF. The CDR3, as DNA: TGCAGTGCTAACAGTAGGGATCTCTCGTACTTC.

In this sample, this clonotype turned up many times. The chain recombines TRBV11-3 with TRBJ2-1, with 11 bases lining up with TRBD2. CDR1 and CDR2 from the germline V gene are SGHNT and YENEEA. This CDR3 is 17 amino acids long. The ends lost 5 bases at V and 8 bases at J; junction bases unmatched: 14. CDR3 bases: TGTGCCAGCAGCGACTCTTCTACTAGCGGGAGTTTCCATGAGCAGTTCTTC. As protein: CASSDSSTSGSFHEQFF.

This clonotype was detected ten times or more. The chain has TRBV7-2 and TRBJ2-5, with no clear D. Germline CDR1 SGHTA, CDR2 FQGNSA. This CDR3 has 13 residues. Trimming removed 1 base at V and 2 bases at J, with 5 bases between. CDR3: CASSLVVQETQYF. As DNA, the CDR3 is TGTGCCAGCAGCTTAGTAGTTCAAGAGACCCAGTACTTC.

This clonotype was recorded many times. The V call is TRBV20-1, the J call TRBJ2-3; a possible D gene is TRBD2 (6 bases). The CDR3 totals 12 residues. Germline CDR1 is DFQATT and CDR2 is SNEGSKA (reference sequence). V was clipped by 6 bases and J by 4 bases, with 11 bases between them. CDR3 amino acids: CSAGPSADTQYF. CDR3 in DNA: TGCAGTGCGGGTCCTAGCGCAGATACGCAGTATTTT.

The V and J genes are TRBV13 and TRBJ2-3; the D gene could be TRBD1 or TRBD2 (5 bases each). Trimming left V 3 bases short and J 2 bases short, with 12 bases between. The CDR3 totals 15 residues. Germline loops: CDR1 PRHDT, CDR2 FYEKMQ (reference sequence). CDR3 protein: CASSFEGRTTDTQYF. The CDR3 DNA reads TGTGCCAGCAGCTTTGAGGGACGGACCACAGATACGCAGTATTTT.

This clonotype came up a few times. V and J are TRBV3-1 and TRBJ2-1; 14 nucleotides line up with TRBD2. Germline V CDR1 and CDR2: LGHDT, YNNKEL (reference sequence). V was pared by 4 bases and J by 8 bases, with 4 bases of the junction left unmatched. CDR3 size: 15 residues. CDR3 region: CASSPGTSGSDEQFF. The CDR3 bases are TGTGCCAGCAGCCCCGGGACTAGCGGGAGCGATGAGCAGTTCTTC.

This sequence joins TRBV7-3 and TRBJ2-1; maybe TRBD1 (6 bases). There are 13 residues in the CDR3. V lost 5 bases and J lost 9, with 14 bases in between. Germline V gives CDR1 SGHTA, CDR2 FQGTGA. CDR3 coding DNA: TGTGCCAGCAGCCCAAAGTCGGACAGTGAGCAGTTCTTC. Translated, it gives CASSPKSDSEQFF. Variable domain in full (rest from reference TRBV7-3 and TRBJ2-1): GAGVSQTPSNKVTEKGKYVELRCDPISGHTALYWYRQSLGQGPEFLIYFQGTGAADDSGLPNDRFFAVRPEGSVSTLKIQRTERGDSAVYLCASSPKSDSEQFFGPGTRLTVL.

The chain carries TRBV4-1 and TRBJ2-1; D might be TRBD1 or TRBD2, each matching 5 bases. CDR3 length: 16 residues. The V and J ends lost 3 bases and 6 bases respectively, with 18 bases between them. CDR1 is MGHRA and CDR2 is YSYEKL in the germline V gene. In DNA form, the CDR3 reads TGCGCCAGCAGCCAGAGGGGTGATCGGTTCGGCAATGAGCAGTTCTTC. It translates to CASSQRGDRFGNEQFF.

This clonotype showed up just a few times. The rearrangement links TRBV5-1 to TRBJ1-1; 9 bases fit TRBD1. The junction had 9 bases not matched to a gene; V was cut back by 0 bases and J by 3 bases. The CDR3 has 17 amino acids. Germline V CDR1 and CDR2: SGHRS, YFSETQ. CDR3 in amino acids: CASSLDRGPVGDTEAFF. The DNA of the CDR3 is TGCGCCAGCAGCTTGGACAGGGGGCCAGTTGGGGACACTGAAGCTTTCTTT. The full variable domain, in which reference TRBV5-1 and TRBJ1-1 provide the parts outside the CDR3, is KAGVTQTPRYLIKTRGQQVTLSCSPISGHRSVSWYQQTPGQGLQFLFEYFSETQRNKGNFPGRFSGRQFSNSRSEMNVSTLELGDSALYLCASSLDRGPVGDTEAFFGQGTRLTVV.

Many counts were recorded for this clonotype. The V gene is TRBV20-1, the J gene TRBJ2-7, with 11 positions matching TRBD1. The trim removed 1 base at V and 1 base at J, leaving 3 bases unmatched. The CDR3 totals 15 residues. CDR1 and CDR2 from the germline V gene are DFQATT and SNEGSKA (reference sequence). The CDR3 bases are TGCAGTGCTAGAGTAGGGACAGGGGGTTCCTACGAGCAGTACTTC. Protein product: CSARVGTGGSYEQYF.

This clonotype has at least ten counts. CDR3 amino acids: CASSLGTGTHNEQFF. In DNA, the CDR3 is TGCGCCAGCAGCCTCGGGACAGGGACACACAATGAGCAGTTCTTC. J is TRBJ2-1 and V is TRBV4-1, with 9 bases fitting TRBD1. J lost 5 bases, V lost 4 bases, and 6 bases had no gene match. The CDR3 consists of 15 residues. The germline CDR1 and CDR2 sequences are MGHRA and YSYEKL.

The gene calls are TRBV12-3 or TRBV12-4 and TRBJ1-2; D call uncertain. The CDR3 runs to 14 residues. V shed 5 bases and J shed 3 bases, with 13 bases lying between them. The CDR3 sequence is CASSGGVAYYGYTF. DNA for the CDR3: TGTGCCAGCAGTGGTGGGGTAGCGTACTATGGCTACACCTTC.

This clonotype has a handful of counts. This chain joins TRBV7-9 and TRBJ1-6; 9 nucleotides line up with TRBD1. The germline CDR1 and CDR2 sequences are SEHNR and FQNEAQ (reference sequence). V was pared by 5 bases and J by 10 bases, with 12 bases of the junction left unmatched. The CDR3 is 16 amino acids. This CDR3 reads CASSPDLGQGESPLHF. In DNA, the CDR3 is TGTGCCAGCAGCCCCGATTTGGGACAGGGTGAATCACCCCTCCACTTT.

This clonotype was detected a few times. The V gene is TRBV18, the J gene TRBJ2-7, with D possibly matching TRBD1 (5 bases). The germline gives CDR1 KGHSH, CDR2 LQKENI. Trimming took off 3 bases at V and 4 bases at J, with 10 bases between the two ends. There are 13 residues in the CDR3. In DNA, the CDR3 is TGTGCCAGCTCACCCCTGGACAAATACGAGCAGTACTTC. Translated, it gives CASSPLDKYEQYF.

The V call is TRBV4-1, the J call TRBJ2-1, with 9 bases aligning to TRBD2. The V segment lost 4 bases and the J segment 6 bases; nucleotides outside the gene matches: 7. CDR1 and CDR2 from the germline V gene are MGHRA and YSYEKL. This CDR3 has 15 residues. Here the CDR3 reads CASSPAVSGSNEQFF. The CDR3 DNA is TGCGCCAGCAGCCCTGCGGTTAGCGGGAGCAATGAGCAGTTCTTC.

This clonotype has at least ten counts. V is TRBV12-3 or TRBV12-4 and J is TRBJ2-5; D uncertain. This CDR3 contains 14 residues. With 6 bases removed from V and 2 bases from J, the gap between germline ends came to 13 bases. For the CDR3, the DNA is TGTGCCAGCAGCCTAAGACGGAGACAAGAGACCCAGTACTTC. Its protein is CASSLRRRQETQYF.

The CDR3 DNA follows: TGTGCCAGCAGTCCCCCAGGGAAATCCGCCGGGGAGCTGTTTTTT. It translates to CASSPPGKSAGELFF. This chain uses TRBV12-3 or TRBV12-4 with TRBJ2-2; a possible D gene is TRBD1 (5 bases). Trimming shortened V by 5 bases and J by 6 bases, and 16 bases separated the two germline ends. This CDR3 has 15 amino acids.

The rearrangement joins TRBV11-2 to TRBJ2-6; TRBD2 is a possible D gene (7 bases). This CDR3 has 15 amino acids. V gave up 6 bases and J gave up 2 bases, with 11 bases separating them. CDR1 and CDR2 (germline): SGHAT, FQNNGV. In DNA, the CDR3 is TGTGCCAGCAGGATAGGGGGGGCTGGGGCCAACGTCCTGACTTTC. This codes for CASRIGGAGANVLTF. Together with reference TRBV11-2 and TRBJ2-6, the CDR3 gives the full variable domain: EAGVAQSPRYKIIEKRQSVAFWCNPISGHATLYWYQQILGQGPKLLIQFQNNGVVDDSQLPKDRFSAERLKGVDSTLKIQPAKLEDSAVYLCASRIGGAGANVLTFGAGSRLTVL.

This clonotype was recorded at least ten times. This chain joins TRBV20-1 and TRBJ1-1; no reliable D call. Germline CDR1 is DFQATT and CDR2 is SNEGSKA (reference sequence). V dropped 6 bases and J dropped 4 bases, with 9 bases sitting between them. This CDR3 region has 11 residues. CDR3 DNA sequence: TGCAGTGCGCTGTGGGGCACTGAAGCTTTCTTT. Amino acid sequence: CSALWGTEAFF.